This entry lists 10 T cell receptor beta chains sequenced from one sample in a study of blood T cell repertoires in COVID-19. The protocol was immunoSEQ multiplex PCR, while the TCRdb copy is restricted to in-frame clones and leaves out a portion. Here the sample spans hundreds of thousands of clones, around four fifths being singletons. Sequencing was done on a sample of peripheral blood. These TCRs come from a woman aged 45-60 years who had recovered from COVID-19.

This chain links TRBV11-3 with TRBJ2-5; D might be TRBD1 (5 bases). V shed 5 bases and J shed 5 bases, with 12 bases lying between them. Germline assignment: CDR1 SGHNT and CDR2 YENEEA. The CDR3 is 13 amino acids. The CDR3 sequence: CASSPQGSETQYF. The CDR3 DNA sequence: TGTGCCAGCAGCCCCCAGGGTAGCGAGACCCAGTACTTC.

The J gene is TRBJ2-1, the V gene TRBV7-8; D remains unclear. V was pared by 0 bases and J by 5 bases, with 11 bases between. The CDR3 covers 15 residues. Germline assignment: CDR1 SGHVS and CDR2 FQNEAQ. Here the CDR3 DNA reads TGTGCCAGCAGCTTAGCTAGCCTAACAAACAATGAGCAGTTCTTC. It encodes CASSLASLTNNEQFF. Supplemented by reference TRBV7-8 and TRBJ2-1, the full variable domain reads GAGVSQSPRYKVAKRGQDVALRCDPISGHVSLFWYQQALGQGPEFLTYFQNEAQLDKSGLPSDRFFAERPEGSVSTLKIQRTQQEDSAVYLCASSLASLTNNEQFFGPGTRLTVL.

The J gene is TRBJ1-6, the V gene TRBV5-4; D gene ambiguous. Germline-derived CDR1 and CDR2 are SGHNT and YYREEE (reference sequence). V lost 2 bases to trimming and J lost 7 bases, with 10 bases between them. The CDR3 sequence is 14 residues long. The CDR3 nucleotides are TGTGCCAGCAGCTTACGGCCAGGAAATTCACCCCTCCACTTT. This sequence encodes CASSLRPGNSPLHF.

This clone was seen only once. V is TRBV30 and J is TRBJ1-1; D gene unclear. Germline CDR1 is GTSNPN and CDR2 is SVGIG (reference sequence). V was cut by 5 bases and J by 8 bases, with 24 bases left in between. The length of the CDR3 is 15 residues. CDR3 loop: CAWGSSKMRRSEAFF. CDR3 coding DNA: TGTGCCTGGGGCTCTTCCAAAATGAGGCGATCCGAAGCTTTCTTT.

This chain uses TRBV15 with TRBJ1-2, with unresolved D. This CDR3 has 15 amino acids. Per germline, CDR1 LNHNV and CDR2 YYDKDF (reference sequence). V gave up 1 base and J gave up 4 bases, with 13 bases separating them. This chain's CDR3 is CATSRGSYSFYGYTF. In DNA, the CDR3 is TGTGCCACCAGCAGAGGATCGTACAGCTTCTATGGCTACACCTTC.

V is TRBV9 and J is TRBJ2-3; D is possibly TRBD1 (6 bases). CDR1 SGDLS and CDR2 YYNGEE come from the germline V gene. The CDR3 spans 16 residues. The V gene lost 0 bases and the J gene lost 2 bases, with 13 bases spanning the gap. Here the CDR3 reads CASSVGPQGNTDTQYF. Written as DNA, the CDR3 is TGTGCCAGCAGCGTAGGTCCCCAGGGGAACACAGATACGCAGTATTTT. Using reference TRBV9 and TRBJ2-3 for the parts outside the CDR3, the full variable domain is DSGVTQTPKHLITATGQRVTLRCSPRSGDLSVYWYQQSLDQGLQFLIQYYNGEERAKGNILERFSAQQFPDLHSELNLSSLELGDSALYFCASSVGPQGNTDTQYFGPGTRLTVL.

This clone was observed a handful of times. J is TRBJ1-6 and V is TRBV7-2; TRBD1 might be the D (5 bases). Trimming took 4 bases from V and 6 from J, leaving 10 bases between them. From germline, CDR1 is SGHTA and CDR2 FQGNSA. This CDR3 is 14 amino acids long. CDR3 nucleotides: TGTGCCAGCAGCTCCTGGGGGGGTAATTCACCCCTCCACTTT. Translation gives CASSSWGGNSPLHF.

J is TRBJ2-1 and V is TRBV5-1, with TRBD2 identical over 9 bases. Per germline, CDR1 SGHRS and CDR2 YFSETQ. CDR3 length: 16 amino acids. The junction had 8 bases not matched to a gene; V was cut back by 4 bases and J by 3 bases. The CDR3 bases are TGCGCCAGCAGCGTATCGGGACTAGCAGACTACAATGAGCAGTTCTTC. The encoded protein is CASSVSGLADYNEQFF.

The chain couples TRBV30 to TRBJ1-2; a possible D gene is TRBD1 (6 bases). From germline, CDR1 is GTSNPN and CDR2 SVGIG (reference sequence). With 1 base removed from V and 7 bases from J, the gap between germline ends came to 7 bases. This CDR3 contains 11 residues. CDR3 nucleotide sequence: TGTGCCTGGAGTGCAGGGGTTGGCTACACCTTC. This sequence encodes CAWSAGVGYTF.

A word on this clone: At one end, the junction sequence differs from germline, possibly due to a read error. This chain links TRBV14 with TRBJ2-7; 7 bases align to TRBD2. The CDR3 consists of 12 residues. The germline V gene encodes CDR1 SGHDN and CDR2 FVKESK. The CDR3 sequence is CASSQMEGGLIF. For the CDR3, the DNA is TGTGCCAGCAGCCAAATGGAGGGAGGGCTGATCTTC.